This entry lists 24 T cell receptor beta chains sequenced from one sample in a study of identical twins. TCRdb redid the calling of the 5' RACE reads with MiXCR, one entry per CDR3 protein. The table includes some 590,000 distinct CDR3 sequences, more than 9% detected once. These data were also filed under a second study, of yellow fever vaccine responses in identical twins.

The specimen sequenced was PBMCs. Receptors originate from a woman younger than 30 in good health.

The chain is built from TRBV5-5 and TRBJ2-3; tentatively, D is TRBD1 or TRBD2 (5 bases each). CDR3 length equals 13 residues. V was trimmed by 8 bases and J by 3 bases, leaving 13 bases between them. Germline V gene data show CDR1 as SGHKS and CDR2 as YYEKEE (reference sequence). The CDR3 bases are TGTGCCAGGAGCCCGGGGCCGACAGATACGCAGTATTTT. Its translation: CARSPGPTDTQYF.

The chain employs TRBV4-1 and TRBJ1-2, with a weak D call TRBD1 (6 bases). The CDR3 has 15 amino acids. Germline CDR1 reads MGHRA; CDR2 reads YSYEKL. The V gene lost 0 bases and the J gene lost 5 bases, with 13 bases spanning the gap. The CDR3 region is CASSQDRGGQYGYTF. Here the CDR3 DNA reads TGCGCCAGCAGCCAAGACAGGGGAGGGCAGTATGGCTACACCTTC.

This sequence joins TRBV2 and TRBJ2-2; the D gene is possibly TRBD1 (6 bases). From germline, CDR1 is SNHLY and CDR2 FYNNEI. V lost 4 bases and J 2 bases, leaving 14 bases between the germline ends. The CDR3 extends over 16 amino acids. This CDR3 is CASSGGHRINTGELFF. Written as DNA, the CDR3 is TGTGCCAGCAGTGGGGGACATCGGATTAACACCGGGGAGCTGTTTTTT.

This clonotype has at least ten counts. The V and J genes are TRBV5-1 and TRBJ2-3, with TRBD1 matching over 9 bases. This CDR3 comprises 15 residues. Germline-derived CDR1 and CDR2 are SGHRS and YFSETQ. Trimming removed 4 bases from V and 4 bases from J; junction bases left unmatched: 7. In DNA, the CDR3 is TGCGCCAGCAGCCTGGGACAGGGTGGCGCAGATACGCAGTATTTT. Protein product: CASSLGQGGADTQYF.

In its sample, this clonotype was seen many times. The rearrangement uses TRBV24-1 and TRBJ2-1; TRBD2 aligns across 16 bases. The germline V gene has CDR1 KGHDR and CDR2 SFDVKD. This CDR3 comprises 17 residues. The V and J ends lost 4 bases and 10 bases, in that order; junction bases with no gene match: 9. CDR3 sequence reads: CATSEGTSGRAGREQFF. CDR3 DNA sequence: TGTGCCACCAGTGAGGGGACTAGCGGGAGGGCCGGGAGGGAGCAGTTCTTC.

This clonotype came up many times. The chain employs TRBV20-1 and TRBJ2-1, with TRBD1 as a possible D gene (5 bases). Trimming took off 0 bases at V and 10 bases at J, with 13 bases between the two ends. The CDR3 covers 13 residues. Germline lookup yields CDR1 DFQATT and CDR2 SNEGSKA (reference sequence). The CDR3 reads CSARDRVSGEQFF. As DNA, the CDR3 is TGCAGTGCTAGAGATCGAGTTTCAGGGGAGCAGTTCTTC.

A few counts support this clonotype. The chain joins TRBV7-9 to TRBJ2-1; TRBD1 matches 7 bases. The germline V gene has CDR1 SEHNR and CDR2 FQNEAQ (reference sequence). V gave up 2 bases and J gave up 2 bases; unmatched junction bases: 6. CDR3 length equals 16 residues. The CDR3 DNA reads TGTGCCAGCAGCTTATTCCAGGGACAGACCTACAATGAGCAGTTCTTC. It translates to CASSLFQGQTYNEQFF.

V usage is TRBV3-1 and J usage is TRBJ2-5, with no clear D. CDR1 is LGHDT and CDR2 is YNNKEL in the germline V gene (reference sequence). The V gene lost 0 bases and the J gene lost 2 bases, with 10 bases spanning the gap. The CDR3 totals 15 residues. The CDR3 nucleotides read TGTGCCAGCAGCCAAGATTCCCTCAAACAAGAGACCCAGTACTTC. Its protein is CASSQDSLKQETQYF.

This clonotype was seen a handful of times. The genes are TRBV20-1 and TRBJ1-2, with D maybe TRBD1 (5 bases). Looked up from germline, CDR1 is DFQATT and CDR2 is SNEGSKA (reference sequence). Trimming shortened V by 5 bases and J by 4 bases, and 20 bases separated the two germline ends. This CDR3 has 15 residues. This CDR3 is CSALGAGNDIYGYTF. The CDR3 DNA sequence: TGCAGTGCTTTAGGGGCAGGGAACGATATCTATGGCTACACCTTC.

This clonotype was counted ten times or more. The chain has TRBV24-1 and TRBJ1-5, with D uncertain. This CDR3 comprises 14 residues. Germline CDR1 KGHDR, CDR2 SFDVKD. V was shortened by 6 bases and J by 1 base, with 9 bases between the two germline ends. The CDR3 reads CATSFGQSNQPQHF. In nucleotides, the CDR3 is TGTGCCACCAGTTTCGGGCAGAGCAATCAGCCCCAGCATTTT.

In this sample, this clonotype turned up many times. V and J are TRBV29-1 and TRBJ1-1, with D uncertain. Trimming cost V 4 bases and J 3 bases, with 6 bases left between them. Germline V gene sequence: CDR1 SQVTM, CDR2 ANQGSEA. The CDR3 contains 11 residues. This CDR3 is CSVAEDTEAFF. The DNA for the CDR3 is TGCAGCGTTGCCGAGGACACTGAAGCTTTCTTT.

This clonotype was counted between two and nine times. V and J are TRBV19 and TRBJ2-5, with D possibly TRBD2 on 6 matching bases. The CDR3 runs 12 residues. The V gene's germline CDR1 is LNHDA and CDR2 SQIVND (reference sequence). The V and J ends lost 3 bases and 5 bases respectively, with 7 bases between them. CDR3 in DNA: TGTGCCAGTAGTATGAGCGGGGAGACCCAGTACTTC. This encodes CASSMSGETQYF.

In its sample, this clonotype was seen a few times. The chain has TRBV7-9 and TRBJ2-3, with 7 bases matching TRBD1. This CDR3 contains 17 residues. CDR1 SEHNR and CDR2 FQNEAQ come from the germline V gene (reference sequence). The V segment lost 5 bases and the J segment 6 bases; nucleotides outside the gene matches: 17. Written as DNA, the CDR3 is TGTGCCAGCAGCGCTCTTAAACAGGGGATAAGTACTGATACGCAGTATTTT. Translated: CASSALKQGISTDTQYF.

The V gene is TRBV11-2, the J gene TRBJ2-1; TRBD1 matches 10 bases. Germline trimming cut 4 bases from V and 0 bases from J; bases unmatched to any gene: 6. This CDR3 spans 17 amino acids. Looked up from germline, CDR1 is SGHAT and CDR2 is FQNNGV. CDR3 sequence: CASSSDRGPSSYNEQFF. As DNA, the CDR3 is TGTGCCAGCAGCTCAGACAGGGGGCCTAGCTCCTACAATGAGCAGTTCTTC.

In its sample, this clonotype was seen a few times. This sequence joins TRBV29-1 and TRBJ2-1; TRBD2 matches at 9 bases. V shed 8 bases and J 4 bases; nucleotides not matched to a gene: 12. The CDR3 has 15 residues. The germline V gene encodes CDR1 SQVTM and CDR2 ANQGSEA. CDR3 amino acids: CSTPEASGAYNEQFF. CDR3 coding DNA: TGCAGCACCCCCGAGGCTAGCGGGGCATACAATGAGCAGTTCTTC.

This clonotype occurred many times. The chain is built from TRBV7-9 and TRBJ2-1; D is unclear. V lost 1 base to trimming and J lost 12 bases, with 13 bases between them. Germline-derived CDR1 and CDR2 are SEHNR and FQNEAQ (reference sequence). This CDR3 spans 13 amino acids. CDR3 DNA: TGTGCCAGCAGCTTAGAAGAGTTTCTATGGCAGTTCTTC. Translating gives CASSLEEFLWQFF.

The V call is TRBV13, the J call TRBJ2-7, with D unresolved. The CDR3 loop spans 12 amino acids. V lost 5 bases and J 6 bases, leaving 11 bases between the germline ends. Germline values: CDR1 PRHDT, CDR2 FYEKMQ (reference sequence). CDR3 DNA: TGTGCCAGCAGCCCCCGTTTATTCGAGCAGTACTTC. Translating it yields CASSPRLFEQYF.

This clonotype has more than one count but fewer than ten. This chain joins TRBV3-1 and TRBJ2-7; no clear D gene. This CDR3 contains 15 residues. V lost 6 bases, J lost 3 bases, and 18 bases lay in between. The germline V gene encodes CDR1 LGHDT and CDR2 YNNKEL (reference sequence). CDR3 nucleotide sequence: TGTGCCAGCAGTCTCAGCCAGGACCCCTTCTACGAGCAGTACTTC. Translation gives CASSLSQDPFYEQYF.

The chain links TRBV20-1 to TRBJ1-6, with D maybe TRBD1 (6 bases). Per the germline V gene, CDR1 is DFQATT and CDR2 is SNEGSKA (reference sequence). The ends were cut back, 0 bases at V and 5 bases at J, with 14 bases in the middle. CDR3 size: 16 residues. This chain's CDR3 is CSARDVNRVDNSPLHF. The CDR3 coding sequence is TGCAGTGCTAGAGATGTAAACAGGGTAGATAATTCACCCCTCCACTTT.

This clonotype was found many times. V is TRBV24-1 and J is TRBJ2-3, with unresolved D. The germline gives CDR1 KGHDR, CDR2 SFDVKD. Trimming took 1 base from V and 4 from J, leaving 8 bases between them. The CDR3 runs to 14 residues. CDR3 sequence (DNA): TGTGCCACCAGTGATTTTAGAGGAGCAGATACGCAGTATTTT. Encoded protein: CATSDFRGADTQYF.

The chain couples TRBV5-1 to TRBJ2-5; TRBD2 matches 10 bases. Germline CDR1 SGHRS, CDR2 YFSETQ. Trimming at V came to 4 bases and at J to 1 base, leaving 10 bases not matched to a gene. CDR3 size: 17 residues. The CDR3 sequence: CASSRNSASGGQETQYF. The CDR3 coding sequence is TGCGCCAGCAGCCGGAATTCCGCTAGCGGGGGCCAAGAGACCCAGTACTTC.

This clonotype was observed many times. The chain has TRBV20-1 and TRBJ1-1, with D possibly matching TRBD1 (5 bases). The CDR3 covers 15 residues. V shed 6 bases and J shed 0 bases, with 17 bases lying between them. In germline, CDR1 is DFQATT, CDR2 SNEGSKA (reference sequence). This CDR3 is CSATRQLTMNTEAFF. The CDR3 bases are TGCAGTGCGACTAGACAGCTAACTATGAACACTGAAGCTTTCTTT.

The chain is built from TRBV7-2 and TRBJ2-1; TRBD2 matches 8 bases. The CDR3 extends over 16 amino acids. Germline assignment: CDR1 SGHTA and CDR2 FQGNSA. V shed 4 bases, J shed 2 bases, and the junction held 7 bases outside the gene matches. The CDR3 is CASSYKTSGTYNEQFF. The CDR3 DNA sequence: TGTGCCAGCAGCTACAAAACTAGCGGAACCTACAATGAGCAGTTCTTC. The full variable domain, rest sourced from reference TRBV7-2 and TRBJ2-1, is GAGVSQSPSNKVTEKGKDVELRCDPISGHTALYWYRQSLGQGLEFLIYFQGNSAPDKSGLPSDRFSAERTGGSVSTLTIQRTQQEDSAVYLCASSYKTSGTYNEQFFGPGTRLTVL.

This clonotype turned up a few times. J is TRBJ1-1 and V is TRBV18; no firm D call. Germline loops: CDR1 KGHSH, CDR2 LQKENI. The length of the CDR3 is 14 residues. V lost 2 bases to trimming and J lost 1 base, with 8 bases between them. The CDR3, as DNA: TGTGCCAGCTCACCAACTCGACAGAACACTGAAGCTTTCTTT. It encodes CASSPTRQNTEAFF.